The rows below give T cell receptor beta chains drawn from one sample of a study of blood T cell repertoires in COVID-19. Using immunoSEQ multiplex PCR, the repertoire was profiled, and TCRdb retains in-frame clones only, with some absent. The sample lists tens of thousands of clones; around nine tenths were seen once. The sample comprised peripheral blood. The source of these receptors is a man aged 55 to 70 with acute or convalescent COVID-19. Each CDR3 is given with its conserved first and last residue. Fields, in order: J gene, V gene, clone size, D gene, CDR3 protein, CDR3 DNA. The D gene is left open where the match is weak. The listing skips clone size in some rows; elsewhere it reads once, few, many or a size class.

j_gene: TRBJ1-2
v_gene: TRBV19
abundance: .
d_gene: .
CDR3aa: CASSRGVHGYTF
CDR3nt: TGTGCCAGTAGCCGAGGCGTTCATGGCTACACCTTC

j_gene: TRBJ1-2
v_gene: TRBV24-1
abundance: once
d_gene: .
CDR3aa: CATGGTGGYTF
CDR3nt: TGTGCCACCGGGGGGACGGGGGGCTACACCTTC

j_gene: TRBJ1-2
v_gene: TRBV5-1
abundance: .
d_gene: TRBD1
CDR3aa: CASSRDRGVIYGYTF
CDR3nt: TGCGCCAGCAGCAGAGACAGGGGAGTAATCTATGGCTACACCTTC

j_gene: TRBJ2-3
v_gene: TRBV10-1
abundance: .
d_gene: TRBD2
CDR3aa: CASSASSGGLTGRSTDTQYF
CDR3nt: TGCGCCAGCAGTGCGTCTAGCGGGGGACTAACCGGACGGAGCACAGATACGCAGTATTTT

j_gene: TRBJ1-5
v_gene: TRBV2
abundance: few
d_gene: .
CDR3aa: CASSEGQVIAQPQHF
CDR3nt: TGTGCCAGCAGTGAGGGGCAGGTCATTGCTCAGCCCCAGCATTTT

j_gene: TRBJ1-6
v_gene: TRBV19
abundance: .
d_gene: .
CDR3aa: CASSIKTGSPLHF
CDR3nt: TGTGCCAGTAGTATAAAGACAGGATCACCCCTCCACTTT

j_gene: TRBJ2-3
v_gene: TRBV5-1
abundance: .
d_gene: TRBD2
CDR3aa: CASSLAAGGHGDTQYF
CDR3nt: TGCGCCAGCAGCTTGGCGGCGGGGGGGCATGGAGATACGCAGTATTTT

j_gene: TRBJ2-7
v_gene: TRBV2
abundance: once
d_gene: TRBD2
CDR3aa: CASRARGTSGPYEQYF
CDR3nt: TGTGCCAGCAGGGCAAGGGGGACTAGCGGGCCCTACGAGCAGTACTTC

j_gene: TRBJ2-3
v_gene: TRBV5-6
abundance: .
d_gene: .
CDR3aa: CASSLARGGTDTQYF
CDR3nt: TGTGCCAGCAGCTTGGCCAGGGGGGGCACAGATACGCAGTATTTT

j_gene: TRBJ1-6
v_gene: TRBV6-6
abundance: .
d_gene: TRBD1
CDR3aa: CASSYGTGYSPLHF
CDR3nt: TGTGCCAGCAGTTACGGGACAGGGTACTCACCCCTCCACTTT

j_gene: TRBJ1-5
v_gene: TRBV7-2
abundance: .
d_gene: .
CDR3aa: CASSLALRNQPQHF
CDR3nt: TGTGCCAGCAGCTTAGCGCTCCGGAATCAGCCCCAGCATTTT

j_gene: TRBJ2-3
v_gene: TRBV2
abundance: .
d_gene: .
CDR3aa: CASQFRALDTDTQYF
CDR3nt: TGTGCCAGCCAATTCAGGGCCCTAGACACAGATACGCAGTATTTT

j_gene: TRBJ1-2
v_gene: TRBV2
abundance: .
d_gene: .
CDR3aa: CASSPASDSLYGYTF
CDR3nt: TGTGCCAGCAGCCCCGCCTCAGACAGCCTGTATGGCTACACCTTC

j_gene: TRBJ1-1
v_gene: TRBV6-5
abundance: .
d_gene: .
CDR3aa: CASRRYPGEAFF
CDR3nt: TGTGCCAGCAGACGATACCCTGGAGAGGCTTTCTTT

j_gene: TRBJ1-3
v_gene: TRBV10-3
abundance: once
d_gene: TRBD1
CDR3aa: CAISESGRGNGNTIYF
CDR3nt: TGTGCCATCAGTGAGTCTGGCAGGGGGAATGGAAACACCATATATTTT

j_gene: TRBJ2-1
v_gene: TRBV6-1
abundance: .
d_gene: TRBD2
CDR3aa: CASSEVSSGDMNNEQFF
CDR3nt: TGTGCCAGCAGTGAAGTCTCTAGCGGGGATATGAACAATGAGCAGTTCTTC

j_gene: TRBJ2-5
v_gene: TRBV7-9
abundance: .
d_gene: TRBD1
CDR3aa: CASSLSGQGQETQYF
CDR3nt: TGTGCCAGCAGCTTAAGCGGACAGGGTCAAGAGACCCAGTACTTC

j_gene: TRBJ2-1
v_gene: TRBV4-1
abundance: .
d_gene: TRBD2
CDR3aa: CASSQVLAGGREQFF
CDR3nt: TGCGCCAGCAGCCAAGTTCTAGCGGGGGGCCGGGAGCAGTTCTTC

j_gene: TRBJ1-1
v_gene: TRBV18
abundance: .
d_gene: TRBD1
CDR3aa: CASSPRDRGRNTEAFF
CDR3nt: TGTGCCAGCTCACCACGGGACAGGGGACGAAACACTGAAGCTTTCTTT

j_gene: TRBJ2-2
v_gene: TRBV4-2
abundance: few
d_gene: .
CDR3aa: CASSHHTGAETGELFF
CDR3nt: TGTGCCAGCAGCCATCACACGGGTGCAGAAACCGGGGAGCTGTTTTTT

j_gene: TRBJ1-1
v_gene: TRBV5-1
abundance: .
d_gene: .
CDR3aa: CASRQVRDFTEAFF
CDR3nt: TGCGCCAGCAGACAAGTAAGGGACTTCACTGAAGCTTTCTTT

j_gene: TRBJ1-1
v_gene: TRBV6-5
abundance: few
d_gene: .
CDR3aa: CASSYFNSMNTEAFF
CDR3nt: TGTGCCAGCAGTTACTTTAACAGTATGAACACTGAAGCTTTCTTT

j_gene: TRBJ2-2
v_gene: TRBV11-2
abundance: .
d_gene: TRBD2
CDR3aa: CASSLNPGGFAGELFF
CDR3nt: TGTGCCAGCAGCTTAAATCCGGGGGGATTCGCCGGGGAGCTGTTTTTT

j_gene: TRBJ1-4
v_gene: TRBV12-5
abundance: .
d_gene: TRBD1
CDR3aa: CASGLDRDEKLFF
CDR3nt: TGTGCTAGTGGCCTCGACAGGGATGAAAAACTGTTTTTT

j_gene: TRBJ2-5
v_gene: TRBV11-2
abundance: .
d_gene: .
CDR3aa: CASSSRGFYQETQYF
CDR3nt: TGTGCCAGCAGCTCCAGAGGCTTCTACCAAGAGACCCAGTACTTC

j_gene: TRBJ1-6
v_gene: TRBV6-5
abundance: once
d_gene: TRBD1
CDR3aa: CASSYLGQGPNSPLHF
CDR3nt: TGTGCCAGCAGTTACTTAGGACAGGGGCCGAATTCACCCCTCCACTTT

j_gene: TRBJ1-5
v_gene: TRBV18
abundance: .
d_gene: .
CDR3aa: CASSPNPPGTDQPQHF
CDR3nt: TGTGCCAGCTCACCAAATCCCCCAGGAACGGATCAGCCCCAGCATTTT

j_gene: TRBJ1-2
v_gene: TRBV6-5
abundance: .
d_gene: TRBD1
CDR3aa: CAVLTGPPYGYTF
CDR3nt: TGTGCCGTACTGACAGGGCCCCCCTATGGCTACACCTTC

j_gene: TRBJ2-7
v_gene: TRBV5-4
abundance: .
d_gene: TRBD2
CDR3aa: CASSPGDRGRAGGLGEQYF
CDR3nt: TGTGCCAGCAGCCCTGGTGATAGGGGTCGAGCGGGGGGGCTCGGCGAGCAGTACTTC

j_gene: TRBJ2-1
v_gene: TRBV7-9
abundance: .
d_gene: TRBD1
CDR3aa: CASSPGTGGSYNEQFF
CDR3nt: TGTGCCAGCAGCCCCGGGACAGGGGGCTCGTACAATGAGCAGTTCTTC

j_gene: TRBJ1-1
v_gene: TRBV18
abundance: .
d_gene: TRBD1
CDR3aa: CASSAGQQNTEAFF
CDR3nt: TGTGCCAGCTCAGCGGGACAGCAGAACACTGAAGCTTTCTTT

j_gene: TRBJ2-1
v_gene: TRBV18
abundance: .
d_gene: .
CDR3aa: CASSRQTERSPKEPGEQFF
CDR3nt: TGTGCCAGCTCACGACAGACAGAACGGTCACCAAAAGAGCCAGGTGAGCAGTTCTTC

j_gene: TRBJ1-4
v_gene: TRBV6-1
abundance: .
d_gene: .
CDR3aa: CASSERPDRPEKLFF
CDR3nt: TGTGCCAGCAGTGAACGCCCGGACAGACCTGAAAAACTGTTTTTT

j_gene: TRBJ1-4
v_gene: TRBV7-9
abundance: once
d_gene: .
CDR3aa: CASSLNTKSGNEKLFF
CDR3nt: TGTGCCAGCAGCTTAAATACGAAGTCAGGGAATGAAAAACTGTTTTTT